Here is one T cell receptor beta chain with its context. Its antigen is unidentified. TCRdb's copy holds only in-frame clones and misses some; the assay was immunoSEQ multiplex PCR. The data show tens of thousands of clones, roughly 95% seen once. The data originate from a study of cytomegalovirus exposure and HLA in healthy donors. Findings of the study overall: Rarity characterized most TCR sequences, yet some public TCRs appeared in many donors.

Germline CDR1 is GTSNPN and CDR2 is SVGIG (reference sequence). CDR3 length: 15 residues. J lost 9 bases, V lost 4 bases, and 11 bases had no gene match. The V gene is TRBV30, the J gene TRBJ2-1; TRBD1 agrees at 11 bases. This TCR was recovered from a woman between 18 and 30 years old in good health and CMV-seropositive. The sample comprised PBMCs. Here the CDR3 DNA reads TGTGCCTGGAACCGCGGGACAGGGGGTCGTATTGAGCAGTTCTTC. Its protein is CAWNRGTGGRIEQFF.